Sequencing of this T cell receptor (beta chain) was carried out in a study of shared clonotypes between healthy human individuals. As regards this clone: Its antigen is as yet unknown.

General observations from the study: The sharing of roughly 5% of naive CD4 clonotypes was seen across several donors.

The V gene end was trimmed by 2 bases and the J gene end by 5 bases; junction bases not matched to a gene: 15. Per the germline V gene, CDR1 is MNHEY and CDR2 is SMNVEV (reference sequence). The CDR3 sequence is 17 residues long. In the naive CD8 group, cells lacked CD45RO and were positively selected for CCR7, so terminally differentiated effector memory CD45RA+ cells were left out. Replicate PCRs run on sorted subsets employed roughly 190 ng DNA, roughly 30,000 T cell genomes. Method: immunoSEQ multiplex PCR; TCRdb's copy keeps in-frame clones and lacks some. The table has approximately 2,200,000 clones, about 92% seen once; the top ten hold under 2%.

The sequence came from a man between 18 and 29 years old in good health. Some clones in this sample may be carry-over from other donors' samples. The chain links TRBV27 to TRBJ2-7; 7 bases map to TRBD2. The sample consisted of naive CD8+ T cells from PBMCs. CDR3 sequence: CASSLRPRWEGGDEQYF. The CDR3 nucleotides are TGTGCCAGCAGTTTACGGCCCAGGTGGGAGGGAGGGGACGAGCAGTACTTC.